A selection of T cell receptor beta chains follows, all from one sample in a study of T cell responses to AZD1222 COVID-19 vaccine. Generated by immunoSEQ multiplex PCR, the TCRdb table keeps only in-frame clones and is missing some. This table has 150,000 to 160,000 clones, about 86% appearing once. The sequenced sample was peripheral blood, obtained on day 0 of MenACWY control vaccination. The receptor set was obtained from an adult in good health. The CDR3 runs from the conserved cysteine through the conserved F or W. D genes are given only for firm matches. Clone sizes are given selectively: once, few, many, or a class where the clone is expanded.

size	V	J	D	CDR3	DNA
.	TRBV4-1	TRBJ2-7	TRBD2	CASSRAGGYEQYF	TGCGCCAGCAGCCGGGCGGGAGGCTACGAGCAGTACTTC
.	TRBV28	TRBJ1-5	.	CASSSSGKIQPQHF	TGTGCCAGCAGTTCATCCGGGAAGATTCAGCCCCAGCATTTT
.	TRBV7-2	TRBJ1-5	.	CASTRGGFGSNQPQHF	TGTGCCAGCACCCGGGGGGGGTTCGGTAGCAATCAGCCCCAGCATTTT
.	TRBV18	TRBJ1-1	.	CASSPDRMNTEAFF	TGTGCCAGCTCACCGGACAGAATGAACACTGAAGCTTTCTTT
few	TRBV5-1	TRBJ2-5	.	CASSSTQETQYF	TGCGCCAGCAGCTCTACCCAAGAGACCCAGTACTTC
.	TRBV6-5	TRBJ1-2	TRBD1	CASKPTGEGAYGYTF	TGTGCCAGCAAACCCACAGGGGAGGGTGCCTATGGCTACACCTTC
.	TRBV6-1	TRBJ1-2	.	CAIREEPPNYGYTF	TGTGCCATCAGAGAGGAGCCTCCTAACTATGGCTACACCTTC
.	TRBV19	TRBJ1-1	TRBD1	CASSISRGMNTEAFF	TGTGCCAGTAGTATTTCCAGGGGGATGAACACTGAAGCTTTCTTT
.	TRBV19	TRBJ2-1	TRBD2	CASSIDYRRGGNNEQFF	TGTGCCAGTAGTATAGATTATCGGCGGGGGGGCAATAATGAGCAGTTCTTC
.	TRBV5-1	TRBJ2-2	.	CASSLGRLDGAGELFF	TGCGCCAGCAGCTTGGGTCGATTGGACGGGGCCGGGGAGCTGTTTTTT
.	TRBV24-1	TRBJ1-2	TRBD1	CATSDLTGDYGYTF	TGTGCCACCAGTGATCTAACAGGGGACTATGGCTACACCTTC
.	TRBV13	TRBJ2-3	TRBD1	CASSPGQAFTDTQYF	TGTGCCAGCAGCCCCGGACAGGCTTTCACAGATACGCAGTATTTT
.	TRBV28	TRBJ1-2	.	CASTSARLAANYGYTF	TGTGCCAGCACCTCCGCCCGACTGGCAGCTAACTATGGCTACACCTTC
.	TRBV28	TRBJ1-6	.	CASSFDRPNSPLHF	TGTGCCAGCAGTTTTGACAGGCCTAATTCACCCCTCCACTTT
.	TRBV5-1	TRBJ2-1	TRBD2	CASSLALAGSYNEQFF	TGCGCCAGCAGCTTGGCCTTAGCGGGGTCCTACAATGAGCAGTTCTTC
.	TRBV6-5	TRBJ1-2	.	CASSSSLEYTF	TGTGCCAGCAGTTCTTCATTGGAGTACACCTTC
.	TRBV19	TRBJ2-5	.	CASRQGETQYF	TGTGCCAGTAGGCAGGGAGAGACCCAGTACTTC
.	TRBV5-6	TRBJ1-6	.	CASSLNPRQGSTLHF	TGTGCCAGCAGCTTGAACCCTCGGCAGGGTTCGACCCTCCACTTT
.	TRBV6-2/TRBV6-3	TRBJ2-1	.	CASSYRVHEQFF	TGTGCCAGCAGTTACCGGGTCCATGAGCAGTTCTTC
.	TRBV7-2	TRBJ2-3	.	CASSLYSGSYTDTQYF	TGTGCCAGCAGCTTATACAGCGGCAGTTACACAGATACGCAGTATTTT
.	TRBV30	TRBJ1-2	.	CAWGLFYGYTF	TGTGCCTGGGGACTTTTCTATGGCTACACCTTC
.	TRBV6-4	TRBJ1-3	.	CASRVTAGNTIYF	TGTGCCAGCAGGGTGACAGCTGGAAACACCATATATTTT
.	TRBV5-4	TRBJ2-7	TRBD1	CASSPDRGGSPYEQYF	TGTGCCAGCAGCCCCGACAGGGGGGGAAGTCCCTACGAGCAGTACTTC
.	TRBV4-2	TRBJ1-5	.	CASSRMGDQPQHF	TGTGCCAGCAGCAGGATGGGAGATCAGCCCCAGCATTTT
.	TRBV5-1	TRBJ2-2	TRBD2	CASSLDGGAGELFF	TGCGCCAGCAGCTTGGATGGGGGGGCCGGGGAGCTGTTTTTT
.	TRBV11-2	TRBJ2-2	TRBD2	CASSSPGLAGVTGELFF	TGTGCCAGCAGCTCACCCGGACTAGCGGGAGTCACCGGGGAGCTGTTTTTT
.	TRBV5-1	TRBJ2-1	.	CASSFDASVYNEQFF	TGCGCCAGCAGCTTTGATGCCAGTGTCTACAATGAGCAGTTCTTC
.	TRBV15	TRBJ1-3	.	CATSRDGPGLGNTIYF	TGTGCCACCAGCAGAGACGGTCCAGGGCTCGGAAACACCATATATTTT
.	TRBV2	TRBJ1-1	TRBD1	CASRGTGGPEAFF	TGTGCCAGCAGGGGGACAGGCGGACCTGAAGCTTTCTTT
once	TRBV15	TRBJ1-1	TRBD1	CATSRDGQGVREAFF	TGTGCCACCAGCAGAGACGGACAGGGCGTCCGAGAAGCTTTCTTT
.	TRBV2	TRBJ2-5	.	CASSWGAAGEETQYF	TGTGCCAGCAGTTGGGGGGCCGCGGGGGAAGAGACCCAGTACTTC
.	TRBV29-1	TRBJ2-3	.	CSVDNSGDTQYF	TGCAGCGTTGATAATTCTGGGGATACGCAGTATTTT
.	TRBV9	TRBJ2-2	TRBD2	CARRRGGASTGELFF	TGTGCCCGCAGGCGGGGGGGCGCGTCAACCGGGGAGCTGTTTTTT
.	TRBV4-1	TRBJ1-2	.	CASSQDLGYGYTF	TGCGCCAGCAGCCAAGATTTGGGGTATGGCTACACCTTC
.	TRBV11-3	TRBJ2-7	.	CASSLVRGQDTEQYF	TGTGCCAGCAGCTTAGTACGGGGGCAGGATACCGAGCAGTACTTC
.	TRBV7-2	TRBJ1-1	TRBD1	CASSLDGGGLEAFF	TGTGCCAGCAGCTTAGATGGAGGGGGCTTAGAAGCTTTCTTT
.	TRBV6-1	TRBJ1-3	.	CASSEGVGGNTIYF	TGTGCCAGCAGCGAAGGGGTGGGAGGAAACACCATATATTTT